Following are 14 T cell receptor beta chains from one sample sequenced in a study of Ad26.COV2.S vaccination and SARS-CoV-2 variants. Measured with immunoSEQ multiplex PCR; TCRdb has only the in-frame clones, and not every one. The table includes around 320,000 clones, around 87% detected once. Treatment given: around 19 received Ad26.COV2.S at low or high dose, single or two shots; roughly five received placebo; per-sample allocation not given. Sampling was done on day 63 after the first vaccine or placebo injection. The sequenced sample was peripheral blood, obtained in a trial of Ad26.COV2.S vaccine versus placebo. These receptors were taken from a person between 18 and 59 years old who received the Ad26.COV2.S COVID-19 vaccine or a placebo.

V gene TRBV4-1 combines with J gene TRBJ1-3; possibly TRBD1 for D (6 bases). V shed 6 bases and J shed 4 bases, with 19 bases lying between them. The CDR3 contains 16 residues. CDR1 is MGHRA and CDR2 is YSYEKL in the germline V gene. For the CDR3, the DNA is TGCGCCAGCAGGAACTCAGGGGTTGCGGGAGGAAACACCATATATTTT. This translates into CASRNSGVAGGNTIYF.

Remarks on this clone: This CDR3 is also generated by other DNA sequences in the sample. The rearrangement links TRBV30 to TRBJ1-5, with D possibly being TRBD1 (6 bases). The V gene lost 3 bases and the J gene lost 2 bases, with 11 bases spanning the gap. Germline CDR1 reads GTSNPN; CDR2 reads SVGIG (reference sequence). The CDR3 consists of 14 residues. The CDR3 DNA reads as TGTGCCTGGAGCCCGAGGGGGGGCAATCAGCCCCAGCATTTT. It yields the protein CAWSPRGGNQPQHF. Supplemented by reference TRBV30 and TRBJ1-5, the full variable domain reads SQTIHQWPATLVQPVGSPLSLECTVEGTSNPNLYWYRQAAGRGLQLLFYSVGIGQISSEVPQNLSASRPQDRQFILSSKKLLLSDSGFYLCAWSPRGGNQPQHFGDGTRLSIL.

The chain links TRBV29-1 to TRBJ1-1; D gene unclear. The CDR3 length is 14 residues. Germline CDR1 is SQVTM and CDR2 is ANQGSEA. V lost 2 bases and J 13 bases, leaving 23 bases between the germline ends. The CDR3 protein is CSVESGAGPPGGFF. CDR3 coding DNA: TGCAGCGTTGAAAGCGGTGCCGGGCCCCCCGGAGGTTTCTTT.

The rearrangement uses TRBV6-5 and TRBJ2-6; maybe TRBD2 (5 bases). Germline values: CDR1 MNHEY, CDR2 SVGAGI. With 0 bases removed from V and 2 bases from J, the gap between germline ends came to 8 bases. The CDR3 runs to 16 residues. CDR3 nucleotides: TGTGCCAGCAGTTACTCGCGAGGGCCTGGGGCCAACGTCCTGACTTTC. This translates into CASSYSRGPGANVLTF.

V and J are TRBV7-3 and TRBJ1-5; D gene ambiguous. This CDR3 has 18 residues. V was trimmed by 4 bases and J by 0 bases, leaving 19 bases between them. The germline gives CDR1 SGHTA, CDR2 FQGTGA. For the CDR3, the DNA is TGTGCCAGCAGCTCACGGGCCAAGGAGGGTTATAGCAATCAGCCCCAGCATTTT. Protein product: CASSSRAKEGYSNQPQHF.

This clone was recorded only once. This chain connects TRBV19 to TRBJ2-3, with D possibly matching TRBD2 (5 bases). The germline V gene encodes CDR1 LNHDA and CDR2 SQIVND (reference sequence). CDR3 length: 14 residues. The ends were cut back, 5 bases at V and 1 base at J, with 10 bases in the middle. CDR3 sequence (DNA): TGTGCCAGTAGTTCGAGGCGGGGCACAGATACGCAGTATTTT. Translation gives CASSSRRGTDTQYF.

The CDR3 nucleotides are TGCGCCAGCAGCCAAGATTGGAGAGGGAACACCGGGGAGCTGTTTTTT. Translating gives CASSQDWRGNTGELFF. The chain links TRBV4-3 to TRBJ2-2; D uncertain. The CDR3 is made up of 16 amino acids. Germline-derived CDR1 and CDR2 are LGHNA and YSLEER. V lost 0 bases to trimming and J lost 1 base, with 9 bases between them.

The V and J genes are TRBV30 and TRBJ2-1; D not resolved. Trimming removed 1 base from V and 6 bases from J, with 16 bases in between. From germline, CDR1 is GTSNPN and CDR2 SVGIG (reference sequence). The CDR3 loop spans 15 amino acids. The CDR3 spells CAWSGQLGIGNEQFF. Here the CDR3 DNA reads TGTGCCTGGAGTGGCCAGTTAGGGATCGGCAATGAGCAGTTCTTC. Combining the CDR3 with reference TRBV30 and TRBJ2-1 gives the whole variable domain SQTIHQWPATLVQPVGSPLSLECTVEGTSNPNLYWYRQAAGRGLQLLFYSVGIGQISSEVPQNLSASRPQDRQFILSSKKLLLSDSGFYLCAWSGQLGIGNEQFFGPGTRLTVL.

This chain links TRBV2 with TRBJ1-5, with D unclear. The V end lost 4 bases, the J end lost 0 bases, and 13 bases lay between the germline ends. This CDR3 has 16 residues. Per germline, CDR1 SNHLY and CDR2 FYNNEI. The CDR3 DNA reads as TGTGCCAGCAGTGGCGGAAGGGATAATAGCAATCAGCCCCAGCATTTT. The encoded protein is CASSGGRDNSNQPQHF.

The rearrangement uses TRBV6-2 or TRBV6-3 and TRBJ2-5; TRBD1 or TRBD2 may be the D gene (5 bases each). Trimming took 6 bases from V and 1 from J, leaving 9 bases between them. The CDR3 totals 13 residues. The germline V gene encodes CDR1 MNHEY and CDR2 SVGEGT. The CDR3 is CASSGTAQETQYF. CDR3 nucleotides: TGTGCCAGCAGCGGGACGGCCCAAGAGACCCAGTACTTC.

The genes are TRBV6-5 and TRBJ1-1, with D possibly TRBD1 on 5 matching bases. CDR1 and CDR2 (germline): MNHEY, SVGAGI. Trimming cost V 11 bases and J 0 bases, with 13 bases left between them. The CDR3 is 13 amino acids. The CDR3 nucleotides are TGTGCCTCCTCGAAAGGGGTGAACACTGAAGCTTTCTTT. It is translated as CASSKGVNTEAFF.

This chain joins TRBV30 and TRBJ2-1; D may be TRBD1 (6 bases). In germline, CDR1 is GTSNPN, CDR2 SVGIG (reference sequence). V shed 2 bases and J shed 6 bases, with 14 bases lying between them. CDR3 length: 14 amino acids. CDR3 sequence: CAWSLSGDGNEQFF. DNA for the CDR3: TGTGCCTGGAGTTTGTCAGGGGATGGCAATGAGCAGTTCTTC.

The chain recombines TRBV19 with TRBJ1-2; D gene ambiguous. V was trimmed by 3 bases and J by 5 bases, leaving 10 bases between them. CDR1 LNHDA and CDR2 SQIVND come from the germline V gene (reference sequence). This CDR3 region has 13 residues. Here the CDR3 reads CASSIRVGYGYTF. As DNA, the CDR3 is TGTGCCAGTAGTATCCGGGTAGGATATGGCTACACCTTC.

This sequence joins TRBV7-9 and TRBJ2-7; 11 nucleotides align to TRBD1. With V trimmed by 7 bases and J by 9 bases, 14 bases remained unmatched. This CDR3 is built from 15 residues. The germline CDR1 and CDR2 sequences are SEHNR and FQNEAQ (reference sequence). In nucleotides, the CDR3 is TGTGCCAGCATCCCCCCCGGGACAGGGGGAATCCGGCAGTACTTC. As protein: CASIPPGTGGIRQYF.